The 11 T cell receptor beta chains listed next were all sequenced from one sample in a study of blood T cell repertoires in COVID-19. TCRdb keeps only in-frame clones here, not all; method: immunoSEQ multiplex PCR. Of around 180,000 clones listed, around 80% are singletons. Sequenced sample: peripheral blood. The receptor source for this set is a woman at least 80 years old with COVID-19, enrolled during active disease.

J is TRBJ2-2 and V is TRBV24-1; D is perhaps TRBD2 (5 bases). Germline assignment: CDR1 KGHDR and CDR2 SFDVKD. Trimming stripped 8 bases from V and 4 bases from J, with 13 bases between. This CDR3 has 14 amino acids. The CDR3 sequence: CATKGHGGTGELFF. The CDR3 DNA reads TGTGCCACCAAGGGCCACGGAGGCACCGGGGAGCTGTTTTTT.

This clone was observed once. The junction differs from germline at one of its ends, possibly a read error. The chain uses TRBV4-3 and TRBJ1-3; D might be TRBD1 (5 bases). The CDR3 is 17 amino acids. Looked up from germline, CDR1 is LGHNA and CDR2 is YSLEER. The CDR3 reads CASSQEGRRVVGDTIYF. CDR3 DNA: TGCGCCAGTAGCCAAGAGGGCCGGAGGGTTGTAGGGGACACCATATATTTT.

The chain couples TRBV19 to TRBJ2-5, with D possibly being TRBD1 (6 bases). Germline V lookup: CDR1 LNHDA, CDR2 SQIVND (reference sequence). V dropped 8 bases and J dropped 5 bases, with 15 bases sitting between them. CDR3 size: 13 residues. CDR3 nucleotide sequence: TGTGCCAGTTGGAGAACAGGGATGGAGACCCAGTACTTC. Residues: CASWRTGMETQYF.

V gene TRBV7-2 combines with J gene TRBJ1-5, with D hard to call. Trimming shortened V by 3 bases and J by 0 bases, and 15 bases separated the two germline ends. The CDR3 sequence is 17 residues long. The germline V gene encodes CDR1 SGHTA and CDR2 FQGNSA. The CDR3 DNA follows: TGTGCCAGCAGCTTTTCCGGCGGGAGTTATAGCAATCAGCCCCAGCATTTT. It codes for CASSFSGGSYSNQPQHF.

By share, this clone ranks as medium-sized (0.01 to 0.1%). V and J are TRBV3-1 (or the pseudogene TRBV3-2) and TRBJ1-1; the D gene is possibly TRBD1 (6 bases). Germline CDR1 reads LGHDT; CDR2 reads YNNKEL (reference sequence). The V and J ends lost 4 bases and 8 bases respectively, with 11 bases between them. This CDR3 has 12 amino acids. The CDR3 is CASSPTGSEAFF. The CDR3 coding sequence is TGTGCCAGCAGCCCTACAGGGTCAGAAGCTTTCTTT.

This chain joins TRBV19 and TRBJ2-5, with 8 nucleotides matching TRBD2. The J segment lost 6 bases and the V segment lost 4 bases, leaving 13 bases of the junction unmatched. The CDR3 runs to 16 residues. Germline V gene sequence: CDR1 LNHDA, CDR2 SQIVND (reference sequence). Written as DNA, the CDR3 is TGTGCCAGTAGTACCCCTAATCGGGAGGGCCGAAAGACCCAGTACTTC. Encoded protein: CASSTPNREGRKTQYF.

This sequence joins TRBV19 and TRBJ2-2, with 10 bases identical to TRBD1. Trimming at V came to 7 bases and at J to 7 bases, leaving 6 bases not matched to a gene. From germline, CDR1 is LNHDA and CDR2 SQIVND (reference sequence). CDR3 length: 14 amino acids. The CDR3 sequence is CASTKGQGIGELFF. CDR3 DNA sequence: TGTGCCAGTACCAAGGGACAGGGGATCGGGGAGCTGTTTTTT.

The rearrangement joins TRBV19 to TRBJ1-2; TRBD1 matches 8 bases. After removal of 7 bases from V and 0 bases from J, the junction contained 4 bases not matched to a gene. The germline gives CDR1 LNHDA, CDR2 SQIVND (reference sequence). CDR3 size: 14 residues. In DNA form, the CDR3 reads TGTGCCAGTACCGTGACAGGGGCTAACTATGGCTACACCTTC. Amino acids: CASTVTGANYGYTF.

J is TRBJ2-3 and V is TRBV19; no clear D. There are 14 residues in the CDR3. The V and J ends lost 5 bases and 4 bases respectively, with 13 bases between them. CDR1 is LNHDA, CDR2 SQIVND, per germline (reference sequence). The CDR3 protein is CASSPTATADTQYF. DNA of the CDR3: TGTGCCAGTAGTCCCACGGCTACAGCAGATACGCAGTATTTT.

The V and J genes are TRBV28 and TRBJ2-1, with 14 bases that match TRBD2. CDR3 length equals 17 residues. The J segment lost 5 bases and the V segment lost 7 bases, leaving 10 bases of the junction unmatched. Germline values: CDR1 MDHEN, CDR2 SYDVKM. Written as DNA, the CDR3 is TGTGCCAGCACCGGGATCCTGGGACTAGCGGGAGACAATGAGCAGTTCTTC. It encodes CASTGILGLAGDNEQFF.

The chain combines TRBV7-3 with TRBJ2-3; 10 positions match TRBD2. Germline V gene data show CDR1 as SGHTA and CDR2 as FQGTGA. V shed 4 bases, J shed 2 bases, and the junction held 6 bases outside the gene matches. The CDR3 covers 16 residues. CDR3 in amino acids: CASSSLAGETTDTQYF. The CDR3, as DNA: TGTGCCAGCAGCTCCCTAGCGGGGGAGACCACAGATACGCAGTATTTT.